This is a list of T cell receptor beta chains from one sample in a study of spatial heterogeneity in lung cancer. Each CDR3 protein gets one entry after TCRdb re-called the 5' RACE reads with MiXCR. The sample includes about 95,000 distinct CDR3 sequences, approximately 8.9% of them seen just once. The specimen comprised PBMCs, sampled at surgery. These receptors all stem from a male donor with early-stage non-small cell lung cancer. Both conserved end residues are part of each CDR3. Clone size, where shown, is once, few, many, or a class for clones that have expanded.

size: .
length: 15
J: TRBJ1-4
V: TRBV15
CDR3: CATSRGGTTNEKLFF

size: many
length: 13
J: TRBJ1-2
V: TRBV3-1
CDR3: CASSQGYLHGYTF

size: many
length: 19
J: TRBJ1-2
V: TRBV3-1
CDR3: CASSQKKARIIRGVAGYTF

size: many
length: 13
J: TRBJ2-7
V: TRBV29-1
CDR3: CSVLRDSGYEQYF

size: many
length: 12
J: TRBJ1-5
V: TRBV7-2
CDR3: CASRGTGQPQHF

size: many
length: 18
J: TRBJ2-7
V: TRBV9
CDR3: CASSVELAGEYSLYEQYF

size: many
length: 14
J: TRBJ1-5
V: TRBV12-3/TRBV12-4
CDR3: CASSYRQPNQPQHF

size: many
length: 13
J: TRBJ2-7
V: TRBV4-1
CDR3: CASRTSGTYEQYF

size: .
length: 15
J: TRBJ2-3
V: TRBV10-3
CDR3: CAISDAGEYTDTQYF

size: .
length: 13
J: TRBJ2-1
V: TRBV10-1
CDR3: CASSGLGKYEQFF

size: .
length: 15
J: TRBJ2-5
V: TRBV12-2
CDR3: CASRLDAIRKETQYF

size: .
length: 13
J: TRBJ2-7
V: TRBV6-5
CDR3: CASSPSYSGEQYF

size: .
length: 15
J: TRBJ2-5
V: TRBV28
CDR3: CASKTGQGEQETQYF

size: many
length: 16
J: TRBJ2-1
V: TRBV28
CDR3: CASSYPRQGALHEQFF

size: .
length: 14
J: TRBJ1-2
V: TRBV28
CDR3: CATNRGGDLYGYTF

size: many
length: 15
J: TRBJ2-1
V: TRBV29-1
CDR3: CSVGSTGEGYNEQFF

size: many
length: 11
J: TRBJ2-1
V: TRBV5-1
CDR3: CASGVFNEQFF

size: few
length: 12
J: TRBJ2-7
V: TRBV6-1
CDR3: CASSEKDYEQYF

size: many
length: 17
J: TRBJ1-3
V: TRBV15
CDR3: CATSGVGRKNSGNTIYF

size: few
length: 14
J: TRBJ2-4
V: TRBV2
CDR3: CASSGLRDSGIQYF

size: many
length: 13
J: TRBJ1-1
V: TRBV28
CDR3: CASSWAGVGEAFF

size: few
length: 13
J: TRBJ2-3
V: TRBV29-1
CDR3: CSVGDRAPDTQYF

size: once
length: 15
J: TRBJ1-6
V: TRBV4-3
CDR3: CTSSQESSYNSPLHF

size: .
length: 14
J: TRBJ1-5
V: TRBV2
CDR3: CASSNDPLYQPQHF

size: .
length: 15
J: TRBJ2-7
V: TRBV7-9
CDR3: CASSLGGLAPYEQYF

size: many
length: 14
J: TRBJ2-1
V: TRBV15
CDR3: CATSRARGYNEQFF

size: many
length: 13
J: TRBJ2-5
V: TRBV5-4
CDR3: CASSGLAEETQYF

size: few
length: 13
J: TRBJ2-7
V: TRBV7-2
CDR3: CASSPSRVHEQYF

size: .
length: 14
J: TRBJ2-1
V: TRBV10-3
CDR3: CAISLAGGQEEQFF

size: many
length: 13
J: TRBJ2-2
V: TRBV29-1
CDR3: CSVVGSGTGELFF

size: .
length: 16
J: TRBJ1-2
V: TRBV7-9
CDR3: CASSLYGVESNYGYTF

size: many
length: 13
J: TRBJ2-1
V: TRBV20-1
CDR3: CSARGGSGNEQFF

size: .
length: 14
J: TRBJ2-1
V: TRBV28
CDR3: CATTPGRVNAEQFF

size: many
length: 14
J: TRBJ2-5
V: TRBV6-4
CDR3: CASTHRGEGETQYF

size: .
length: 13
J: TRBJ2-7
V: TRBV5-1
CDR3: CASSSGSSYEQYF

size: many
length: 14
J: TRBJ2-1
V: TRBV27
CDR3: CASSWGDSYNEQFF

size: .
length: 14
J: TRBJ2-3
V: TRBV29-1
CDR3: CSVVTSGVGGTQYF

size: few
length: 14
J: TRBJ2-1
V: TRBV28
CDR3: CASSLIVKYNEQFF

size: many
length: 11
J: TRBJ1-1
V: TRBV29-1
CDR3: CSGDDREEAFF

size: few
length: 15
J: TRBJ1-1
V: TRBV6-6
CDR3: CASNTIGAMNTEAFF

size: many
length: 11
J: TRBJ2-2
V: TRBV25-1
CDR3: CASRQSGELFF

size: many
length: 15
J: TRBJ2-7
V: TRBV20-1
CDR3: CSARWSGRIGPEQYF

size: many
length: 15
J: TRBJ2-5
V: TRBV24-1
CDR3: CATSDLRGGKETQYF

size: many
length: 14
J: TRBJ1-4
V: TRBV5-1
CDR3: CASSFGTGLEKLFF

size: few
length: 15
J: TRBJ2-5
V: TRBV11-2
CDR3: CASSSYGDSQETQYF

size: many
length: 13
J: TRBJ2-5
V: TRBV7-8
CDR3: CASSLEGWETQYF

size: .
length: 14
J: TRBJ2-5
V: TRBV7-2
CDR3: CASSLPTSTETQYF

size: .
length: 12
J: TRBJ2-3
V: TRBV29-1
CDR3: CSTDPSTDTQYF

size: few
length: 17
J: TRBJ2-2
V: TRBV2
CDR3: CASRPGQQLSNTGELFF

size: .
length: 17
J: TRBJ2-2
V: TRBV9
CDR3: CASSVESVPRSTGELFF

size: .
length: 15
J: TRBJ2-1
V: TRBV5-5
CDR3: CASSLRGWLWDEQFF

size: many
length: 13
J: TRBJ2-1
V: TRBV25-1
CDR3: CASTGQGANEQFF

size: few
length: 15
J: TRBJ2-1
V: TRBV11-2
CDR3: CASSLEPGRRDEQFF

size: few
length: 17
J: TRBJ2-7
V: TRBV4-3
CDR3: CASSQDITGMWSYEQYF